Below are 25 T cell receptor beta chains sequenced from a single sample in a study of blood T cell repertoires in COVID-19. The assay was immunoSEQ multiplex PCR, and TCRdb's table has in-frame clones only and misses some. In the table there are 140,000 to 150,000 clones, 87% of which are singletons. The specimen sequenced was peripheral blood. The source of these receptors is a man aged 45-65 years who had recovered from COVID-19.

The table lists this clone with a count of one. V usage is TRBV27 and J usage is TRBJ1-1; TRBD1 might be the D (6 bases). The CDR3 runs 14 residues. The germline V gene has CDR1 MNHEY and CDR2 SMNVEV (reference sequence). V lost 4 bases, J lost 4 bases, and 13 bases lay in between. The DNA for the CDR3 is TGTGCCAGCAGTTGGGGGCAGGGGATCACTGAAGCTTTCTTT. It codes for CASSWGQGITEAFF.

As DNA, the CDR3 is TGTGCCAGCAGTAAAGGGGCCCGGACCTCGGACGGAGAGACCCAGTACTTC. Protein product: CASSKGARTSDGETQYF. V and J are TRBV5-4 and TRBJ2-5; possibly TRBD1 for D (5 bases). The CDR3 has 17 residues. CDR1 and CDR2 (germline): SGHNT, YYREEE (reference sequence). V was shortened by 5 bases and J by 4 bases, with 24 bases between the two germline ends.

The CDR3: CASSLGSTLHF. DNA of the CDR3: TGTGCCAGCAGCTTAGGGAGTACCCTCCACTTT. The gene calls are TRBV6-5 and TRBJ1-6; D call uncertain. V lost 6 bases to trimming and J lost 14 bases, with 11 bases between them. CDR1 is MNHEY, CDR2 SVGAGI, per germline. This CDR3 contains 11 residues.

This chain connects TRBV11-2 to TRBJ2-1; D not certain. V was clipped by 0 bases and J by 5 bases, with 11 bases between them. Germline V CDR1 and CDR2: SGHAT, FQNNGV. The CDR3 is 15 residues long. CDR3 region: CASSLEAGFNNEQFF. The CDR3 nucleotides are TGTGCCAGCAGCTTAGAGGCAGGATTCAACAATGAGCAGTTCTTC.

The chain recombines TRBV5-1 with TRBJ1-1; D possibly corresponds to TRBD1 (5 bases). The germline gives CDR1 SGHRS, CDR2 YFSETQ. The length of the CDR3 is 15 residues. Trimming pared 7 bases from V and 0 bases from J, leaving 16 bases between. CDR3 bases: TGCGCCAGCCAGCTGGGGCAGTCAATGAACACTGAAGCTTTCTTT. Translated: CASQLGQSMNTEAFF. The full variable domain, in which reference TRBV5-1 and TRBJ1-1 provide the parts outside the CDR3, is KAGVTQTPRYLIKTRGQQVTLSCSPISGHRSVSWYQQTPGQGLQFLFEYFSETQRNKGNFPGRFSGRQFSNSRSEMNVSTLELGDSALYLCASQLGQSMNTEAFFGQGTRLTVV.

CDR3 region: CASRSRGGTEAFF. The DNA for the CDR3 is TGTGCCAGTAGAAGCAGGGGTGGGACTGAAGCTTTCTTT. The V call is TRBV19, the J call TRBJ1-1; D possibly corresponds to TRBD1 (6 bases). The germline CDR1 and CDR2 sequences are LNHDA and SQIVND (reference sequence). This CDR3 region has 13 residues. V lost 6 bases and J 5 bases, leaving 13 bases between the germline ends.

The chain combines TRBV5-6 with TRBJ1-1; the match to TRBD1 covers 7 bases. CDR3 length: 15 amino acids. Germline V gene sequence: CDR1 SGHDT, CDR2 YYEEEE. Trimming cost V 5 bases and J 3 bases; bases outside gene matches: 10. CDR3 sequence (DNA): TGTGCCAGCAGTATCGAGACAGGGATCGACACTGAAGCTTTCTTT. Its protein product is CASSIETGIDTEAFF.

CDR3 sequence (DNA): TGTGCCAGTGGCAGGGGGCAGGGTCAGCCCCAGCATTTT. Its translation: CASGRGQGQPQHF. The chain carries TRBV6-5 and TRBJ1-5; TRBD1 matches 8 bases. CDR1 MNHEY and CDR2 SVGAGI come from the germline V gene. This CDR3 contains 13 residues. The ends lost 9 bases at V and 6 bases at J; junction bases unmatched: 7.

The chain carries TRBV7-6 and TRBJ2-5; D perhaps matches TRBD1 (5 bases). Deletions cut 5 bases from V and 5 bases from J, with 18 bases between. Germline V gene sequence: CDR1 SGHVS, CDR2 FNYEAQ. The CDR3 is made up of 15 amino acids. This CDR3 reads CASSQGVAATETQYF. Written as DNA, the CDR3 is TGTGCCAGCAGCCAGGGCGTCGCAGCTACTGAGACCCAGTACTTC.

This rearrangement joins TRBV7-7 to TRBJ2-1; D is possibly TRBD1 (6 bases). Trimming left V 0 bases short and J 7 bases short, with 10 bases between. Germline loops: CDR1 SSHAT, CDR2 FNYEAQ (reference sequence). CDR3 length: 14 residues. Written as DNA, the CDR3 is TGTGCCAGCAGCTTAGCGGGGGCTCGGAATGAGCAGTTCTTC. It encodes CASSLAGARNEQFF.

DNA for the CDR3: TGTGCCAGCAGCCAAGTCACAGGGCGCCTCTCTGGGGCCAACGTCCTGACTTTC. This gives the protein CASSQVTGRLSGANVLTF. This chain joins TRBV14 and TRBJ2-6, with TRBD1 as a possible D gene (6 bases). Germline V gene lookup returns CDR1 SGHDN and CDR2 FVKESK. The length of the CDR3 is 18 residues. V was shortened by 1 base and J by 0 bases, with 13 bases between the two germline ends.

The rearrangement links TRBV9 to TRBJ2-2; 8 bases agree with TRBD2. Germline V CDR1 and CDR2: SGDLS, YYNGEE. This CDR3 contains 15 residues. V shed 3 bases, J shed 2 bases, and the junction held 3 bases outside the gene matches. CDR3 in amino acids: CASSARGGNTGELFF. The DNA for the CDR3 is TGTGCCAGCAGCGCCCGGGGGGGAAACACCGGGGAGCTGTTTTTT.

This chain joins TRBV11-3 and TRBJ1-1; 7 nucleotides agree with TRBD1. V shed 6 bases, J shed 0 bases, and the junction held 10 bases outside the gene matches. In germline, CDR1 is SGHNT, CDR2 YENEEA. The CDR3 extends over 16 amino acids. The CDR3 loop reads CASSLGVGTVNTEAFF. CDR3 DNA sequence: TGTGCCAGCAGTTTGGGTGTTGGGACAGTGAACACTGAAGCTTTCTTT.

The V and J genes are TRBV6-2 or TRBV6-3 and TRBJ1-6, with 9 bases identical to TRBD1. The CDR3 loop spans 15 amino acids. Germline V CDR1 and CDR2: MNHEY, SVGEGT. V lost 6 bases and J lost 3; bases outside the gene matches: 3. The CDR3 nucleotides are TGTGCCAGCAGCCGGGACAGGGTCTATAATTCACCCCTCCACTTT. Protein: CASSRDRVYNSPLHF.

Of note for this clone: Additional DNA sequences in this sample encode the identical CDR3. This CDR3 reads CASSRTQETQYF. The CDR3 coding sequence is TGTGCCAGTAGCAGGACACAAGAGACCCAGTACTTC. This chain connects TRBV19 to TRBJ2-5, with a weak D call TRBD1 (5 bases). The CDR3 length is 12 residues. Trimming stripped 6 bases from V and 2 bases from J, with 7 bases between. Germline V lookup: CDR1 LNHDA, CDR2 SQIVND (reference sequence).

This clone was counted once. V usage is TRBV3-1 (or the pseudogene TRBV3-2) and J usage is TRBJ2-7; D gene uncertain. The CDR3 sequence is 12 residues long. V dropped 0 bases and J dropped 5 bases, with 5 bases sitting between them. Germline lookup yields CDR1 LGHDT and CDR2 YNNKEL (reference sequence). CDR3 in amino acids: CASSQDGDEQYF. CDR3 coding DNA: TGTGCCAGCAGCCAAGACGGTGACGAGCAGTACTTC.

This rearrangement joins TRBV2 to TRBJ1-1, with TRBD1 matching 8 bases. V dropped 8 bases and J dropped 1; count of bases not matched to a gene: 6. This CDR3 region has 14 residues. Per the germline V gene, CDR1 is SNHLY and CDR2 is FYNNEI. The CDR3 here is CASGRDRGNTEAFF. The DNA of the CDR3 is TGTGCCAGCGGCCGAGACAGGGGGAACACTGAAGCTTTCTTT.

The CDR3 region has the DNA TGTGCCAGTAGTATGAGGCTCCATGAGCAGTTCTTC. It specifies CASSMRLHEQFF. J is TRBJ2-1 and V is TRBV19; D remains unclear. V was shortened by 3 bases and J by 8 bases, with 8 bases between the two germline ends. Looked up from germline, CDR1 is LNHDA and CDR2 is SQIVND (reference sequence). This CDR3 spans 12 amino acids.

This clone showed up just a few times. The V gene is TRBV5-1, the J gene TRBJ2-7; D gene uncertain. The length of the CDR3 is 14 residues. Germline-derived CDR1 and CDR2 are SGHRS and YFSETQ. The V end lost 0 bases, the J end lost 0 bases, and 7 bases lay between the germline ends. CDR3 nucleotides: TGCGCCAGCAGCTTGGCCCTCGGCTCCTACGAGCAGTACTTC. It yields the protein CASSLALGSYEQYF.

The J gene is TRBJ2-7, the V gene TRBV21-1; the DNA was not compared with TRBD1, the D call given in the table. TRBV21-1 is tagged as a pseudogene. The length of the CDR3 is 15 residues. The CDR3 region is CASSRGTGPPYEQYF. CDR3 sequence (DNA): TGTGCCAGCAGCAGAGGGACAGGTCCCCCCTACGAGCAGTACTTC.

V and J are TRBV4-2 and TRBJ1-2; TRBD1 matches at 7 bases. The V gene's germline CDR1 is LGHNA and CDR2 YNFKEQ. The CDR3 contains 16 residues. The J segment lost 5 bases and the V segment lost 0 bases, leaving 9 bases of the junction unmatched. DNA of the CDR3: TGTGCCAGCAGCCAAGATTACCCAGGGGGAGGTTATGGCTACACCTTC. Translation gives CASSQDYPGGGYGYTF.

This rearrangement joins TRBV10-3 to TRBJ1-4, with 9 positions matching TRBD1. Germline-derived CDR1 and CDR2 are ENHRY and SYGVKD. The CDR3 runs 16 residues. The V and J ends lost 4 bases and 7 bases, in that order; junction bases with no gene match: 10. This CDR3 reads CAISGSTGGLGEKLFF. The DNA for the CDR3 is TGTGCCATCAGTGGATCCACAGGGGGCCTGGGTGAAAAACTGTTTTTT.

DNA for the CDR3: TGTGCCAGCAGGAAGGGGCCCGTGAATGAAAAACTGTTTTTT. Its translation is CASRKGPVNEKLFF. The rearrangement joins TRBV25-1 to TRBJ1-4; maybe TRBD1 (5 bases). Trimming left V 6 bases short and J 5 bases short, with 13 bases between. From germline, CDR1 is MGHDK and CDR2 SYGVNS. There are 14 residues in the CDR3.

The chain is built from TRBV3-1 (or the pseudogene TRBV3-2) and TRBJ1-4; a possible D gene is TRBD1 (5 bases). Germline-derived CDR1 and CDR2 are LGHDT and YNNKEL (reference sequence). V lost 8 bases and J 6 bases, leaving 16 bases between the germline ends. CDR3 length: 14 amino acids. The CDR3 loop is CASRAGVFDEKLFF. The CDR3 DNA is TGTGCCAGCCGGGCGGGGGTTTTCGATGAAAAACTGTTTTTT.

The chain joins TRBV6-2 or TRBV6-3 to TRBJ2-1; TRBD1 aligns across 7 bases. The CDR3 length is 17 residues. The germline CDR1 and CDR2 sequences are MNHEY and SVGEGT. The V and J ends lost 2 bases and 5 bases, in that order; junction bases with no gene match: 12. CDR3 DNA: TGTGCCAGCAGTTACACTGACCGACCCGGACAGGACAATGAGCAGTTCTTC. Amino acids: CASSYTDRPGQDNEQFF.